Listed below are T cell receptor beta chains from one sample, sequenced in a study of radiation and T cells in renal cell carcinoma. The repertoire was sequenced with immunoSEQ multiplex PCR; TCRdb's copy has only in-frame clones and lacks some. The sample records 60,000 to 75,000 clones, about three quarters being singletons. Sample: blood, taken from a patient whose treatment included radiotherapy and nephrectomy. The receptors stem from a man aged 60 to 75 with renal cell carcinoma. CDR3s include the opening cysteine and the closing phenylalanine or tryptophan. Fields, in order: D gene, V gene, clone size, J gene, CDR3 protein, CDR3 DNA. D genes are given only for firm matches. Size is stated for part of the rows, as once, few or many counts, or as a class when the clone is expanded.

D: NA
V: TRBV6-5
size: NA
J: TRBJ2-2
CDR3: CASSPGTTNTGELFF
DNA: TGTGCCAGCAGCCCCGGGACAACGAACACCGGGGAGCTGTTTTTT

D: NA
V: TRBV10-3
size: few
J: TRBJ1-1
CDR3: CAISFDSTEAFF
DNA: TGTGCCATCAGCTTTGACAGCACTGAAGCTTTCTTT

D: TRBD1
V: TRBV5-1
size: NA
J: TRBJ1-5
CDR3: CASSLDGTGGNQPQHF
DNA: TGCGCCAGCAGCTTGGATGGGACAGGGGGGAATCAGCCCCAGCATTTT

D: TRBD1
V: TRBV6-7
size: NA
J: TRBJ1-6
CDR3: CASSIPGQAWRSPLHF
DNA: TGTGCCAGCAGTATCCCCGGACAGGCTTGGAGGTCACCCCTCCACTTT

D: NA
V: TRBV5-1
size: few
J: TRBJ1-4
CDR3: CASSLKGLDEKLFF
DNA: TGCGCCAGCAGCTTGAAGGGGTTGGATGAAAAACTGTTTTTT

D: NA
V: TRBV7-2
size: NA
J: TRBJ2-2
CDR3: CASSKDPNTGELFF
DNA: TGTGCCAGCAGCAAGGACCCGAACACCGGGGAGCTGTTTTTT

D: NA
V: TRBV6-1
size: NA
J: TRBJ1-1
CDR3: CASSEESPLRDMHNMNTEAFF
DNA: TGTGCCAGCAGTGAAGAGTCACCATTAAGGGACATGCATAACATGAACACTGAAGCTTTCTTT

D: NA
V: TRBV4-2
size: NA
J: TRBJ1-4
CDR3: CASSQDRANEKLFF
DNA: TGTGCCAGCAGCCAAGACAGGGCTAATGAAAAACTGTTTTTT

D: NA
V: TRBV29-1
size: NA
J: TRBJ2-6
CDR3: CSVEGDPNVLTF
DNA: TGCAGCGTTGAGGGCGATCCGAACGTCCTGACTTTC

D: NA
V: TRBV7-7
size: NA
J: TRBJ2-5
CDR3: CASSSSGEYQETQYF
DNA: TGTGCCAGCAGCTCATCAGGGGAGTACCAAGAGACCCAGTACTTC

D: NA
V: TRBV6-1
size: NA
J: TRBJ2-1
CDR3: CASSGDTSSYNEQFF
DNA: TGTGCCAGCAGCGGGGACACGAGCTCCTACAATGAGCAGTTCTTC

D: NA
V: TRBV11-3
size: NA
J: TRBJ2-3
CDR3: CASSLVSSTDTQYF
DNA: TGTGCCAGCAGCCTAGTCTCCAGCACAGATACGCAGTATTTT

D: NA
V: TRBV13
size: NA
J: TRBJ2-3
CDR3: CASSPGLEADTQYF
DNA: TGTGCCAGCAGCCCCGGACTGGAGGCAGATACGCAGTATTTT

D: TRBD1
V: TRBV2
size: NA
J: TRBJ2-5
CDR3: CASRGQVVGQTQYF
DNA: TGTGCCAGCAGGGGACAGGTGGTAGGGCAGACCCAGTACTTC

D: TRBD2
V: TRBV5-1
size: NA
J: TRBJ2-5
CDR3: CASSSGLAGGHSQETQYF
DNA: TGCGCCAGCAGCTCGGGACTAGCGGGAGGACACTCCCAAGAGACCCAGTACTTC

D: TRBD1
V: TRBV7-2
size: once
J: TRBJ1-1
CDR3: CASSSPSDRVNTEAFF
DNA: TGTGCCAGCAGCTCGCCTTCCGACAGGGTGAACACTGAAGCTTTCTTT

D: NA
V: TRBV5-6
size: many
J: TRBJ2-7
CDR3: CASSETGTTHEQYF
DNA: TGTGCCAGCAGCGAAACCGGGACAACACACGAGCAGTACTTC

D: TRBD2
V: TRBV7-6
size: NA
J: TRBJ2-5
CDR3: CASSLGTSGPRAGETQYF
DNA: TGTGCCAGCAGCCTTGGGACTAGCGGGCCTCGGGCGGGGGAGACCCAGTACTTC

D: TRBD2
V: TRBV30
size: NA
J: TRBJ2-4
CDR3: CAWSGPREAVYIQYF
DNA: TGTGCCTGGAGTGGCCCCCGGGAGGCGGTATACATTCAGTACTTC

D: NA
V: TRBV18
size: once
J: TRBJ2-4
CDR3: CASSYQAENIQYF
DNA: TGTGCCAGCTCATATCAAGCAGAAAACATTCAGTACTTC

D: NA
V: TRBV7-2
size: NA
J: TRBJ1-3
CDR3: CASSLTAAGAGNTIYF
DNA: TGTGCCAGCAGCTTAACGGCGGCAGGGGCTGGAAACACCATATATTTT

D: NA
V: TRBV29-1
size: NA
J: TRBJ2-3
CDR3: CSVDSWDTQYF
DNA: TGCAGCGTTGATTCCTGGGATACGCAGTATTTT

D: NA
V: TRBV5-1
size: NA
J: TRBJ1-1
CDR3: CASSLLPGGSNTEAFF
DNA: TGCGCCAGCAGCTTGCTGCCCGGCGGGTCGAACACTGAAGCTTTCTTT

D: TRBD1
V: TRBV6-1
size: NA
J: TRBJ1-5
CDR3: CASQGAAGNQPQHF
DNA: TGTGCCAGCCAGGGGGCGGCGGGCAATCAGCCCCAGCATTTT

D: NA
V: TRBV7-6
size: NA
J: TRBJ1-1
CDR3: CASSLSRGTEAFF
DNA: TGTGCCAGCAGCTTAAGTAGGGGGACTGAAGCTTTCTTT

D: NA
V: TRBV6-5
size: NA
J: TRBJ2-3
CDR3: CASSPDRGTDTQYF
DNA: TGTGCCAGCAGCCCCGATAGGGGCACAGATACGCAGTATTTT

D: NA
V: TRBV20-1
size: NA
J: TRBJ2-3
CDR3: CSATQGDTQYF
DNA: TGCAGTGCTACCCAGGGGGATACGCAGTATTTT

D: TRBD1
V: TRBV6-6
size: NA
J: TRBJ1-1
CDR3: CATNPGQGHTEAFF
DNA: TGTGCCACCAATCCGGGACAGGGACATACTGAAGCTTTCTTT

D: NA
V: TRBV25-1
size: few
J: TRBJ1-1
CDR3: CASRQGPGTEAFF
DNA: TGTGCCAGCAGGCAGGGACCTGGGACTGAAGCTTTCTTT

D: NA
V: TRBV5-1
size: NA
J: TRBJ1-1
CDR3: CASSLAPGGSNTEAFF
DNA: TGCGCCAGCAGCTTGGCTCCGGGGGGGTCGAACACTGAAGCTTTCTTT

D: NA
V: TRBV11-2
size: NA
J: TRBJ2-5
CDR3: CASSSAGGPETQYF
DNA: TGTGCCAGCAGCTCGGCAGGGGGGCCAGAGACCCAGTACTTC

D: NA
V: TRBV6-5
size: NA
J: TRBJ1-5
CDR3: CASSYSYSNQPQHF
DNA: TGTGCCAGCAGTTACTCTTATAGCAATCAGCCCCAGCATTTT

D: NA
V: TRBV18
size: NA
J: TRBJ2-1
CDR3: CASSPLQGSGNEQFF
DNA: TGTGCCAGCTCACCCCTACAGGGTTCGGGCAATGAGCAGTTCTTC

D: NA
V: TRBV19
size: NA
J: TRBJ2-6
CDR3: CASRSSSGANVLTF
DNA: TGTGCCAGTAGAAGTAGCTCTGGGGCCAACGTCCTGACTTTC

D: NA
V: TRBV5-1
size: NA
J: TRBJ2-5
CDR3: CASSFEGSETQYF
DNA: TGCGCCAGCAGCTTCGAGGGTTCCGAGACCCAGTACTTC

D: TRBD1
V: TRBV27
size: NA
J: TRBJ2-1
CDR3: CASSFGTGDNEQFF
DNA: TGTGCCAGCAGTTTTGGGACAGGGGATAATGAGCAGTTCTTC

D: NA
V: TRBV30
size: NA
J: TRBJ1-3
CDR3: CAWSPTGEAGNTIYF
DNA: TGTGCCTGGAGCCCGACAGGTGAGGCTGGAAACACCATATATTTT

D: NA
V: TRBV6-6
size: NA
J: TRBJ2-3
CDR3: CASNQMGASRTDTQYF
DNA: TGTGCCAGCAATCAGATGGGGGCGAGTCGCACAGATACGCAGTATTTT

D: NA
V: TRBV6-6
size: NA
J: TRBJ2-1
CDR3: CASSYSSGGQGSEQFF
DNA: TGTGCCAGCAGTTACTCGAGTGGGGGGCAGGGGAGCGAGCAGTTCTTC

D: TRBD2
V: TRBV11-2
size: NA
J: TRBJ2-3
CDR3: CASSFTVASSGRADTQYF
DNA: TGTGCCAGCAGCTTCACCGTCGCGTCTAGCGGGAGGGCGGACACGCAGTATTTT

D: NA
V: TRBV19
size: NA
J: TRBJ2-2
CDR3: CASRPGTANTGELFF
DNA: TGTGCCAGTAGACCCGGGACCGCGAACACCGGGGAGCTGTTTTTT

D: TRBD2
V: TRBV5-1
size: few
J: TRBJ2-1
CDR3: CASSLSGGSYNEQFF
DNA: TGCGCCAGCAGCCTTAGCGGGGGCTCCTACAATGAGCAGTTCTTC

D: NA
V: TRBV11-3
size: NA
J: TRBJ2-1
CDR3: CASSSASRDPKFF
DNA: TGTGCCAGCAGCTCGGCCTCCCGGGACCCCAAGTTCTTC

D: NA
V: TRBV27
size: NA
J: TRBJ2-6
CDR3: CASSAASVTTSGANVLTF
DNA: TGTGCCAGCAGCGCCGCCTCGGTGACCACCTCTGGGGCCAACGTCCTGACTTTC

D: TRBD1
V: TRBV7-2
size: NA
J: TRBJ2-2
CDR3: CASTRGQDTGELFF
DNA: TGTGCCAGCACCCGGGGACAGGACACCGGGGAGCTGTTTTTT

D: TRBD2
V: TRBV4-1
size: NA
J: TRBJ2-1
CDR3: CASSQEFRAGGLWNEQFF
DNA: TGCGCCAGCAGCCAAGAATTTCGAGCGGGAGGCCTATGGAATGAGCAGTTCTTC